The clone carrying this T cell receptor (beta chain) was picked up many times. Its antigen is currently unknown. The data belong to a study of blood T cells in healthy people across ages. Overall study results and limits: The long-lived group displayed more naive CD4+ cells, plus higher diversity, than the aged donors did.

The total RNA that was extracted per sample amounted to at least 5.5 micrograms. CDR3 size: 13 residues. Germline CDR1 reads SQVTM; CDR2 reads ANQGSEA. Trimming left V 1 base short and J 4 bases short, with 10 bases between. Using a J-beta primer mix together with a sample-barcoded 5' primer, a second PCR was run for about 6 to 12 cycles. Each CDR3 protein gets one entry after TCRdb re-called the 5' RACE reads with MiXCR. The sample holds roughly 700,000 distinct CDR3 sequences; around 25% are singletons and the top ten take 9.4%. These data were also filed under a second study, of T cells of mothers and their children.

The sample comprised blood. The V gene is TRBV29-1, the J gene TRBJ2-5; the D is unclear. The sequence was obtained from a boy between 10 and 17 years old in good health. The CDR3 is CSVEVRTRETQYF. The CDR3 DNA sequence: TGCAGCGTTGAAGTTAGGACGAGAGAGACCCAGTACTTC.